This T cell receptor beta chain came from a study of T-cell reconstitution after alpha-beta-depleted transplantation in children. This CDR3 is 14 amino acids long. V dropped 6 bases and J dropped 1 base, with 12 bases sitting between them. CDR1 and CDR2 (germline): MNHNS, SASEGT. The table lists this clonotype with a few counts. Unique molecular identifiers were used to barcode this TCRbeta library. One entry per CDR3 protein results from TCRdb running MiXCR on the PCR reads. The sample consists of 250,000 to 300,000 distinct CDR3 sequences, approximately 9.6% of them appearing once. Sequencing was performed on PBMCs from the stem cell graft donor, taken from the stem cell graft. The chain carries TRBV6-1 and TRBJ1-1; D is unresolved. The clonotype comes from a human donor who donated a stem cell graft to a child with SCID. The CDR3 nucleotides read TGTGCCAGCAGGGGTTCACCATCGAACACTGAAGCTTTCTTT. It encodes CASRGSPSNTEAFF.